Each of the 29 T cell receptor beta chains below was sequenced from the same sample in a study of blood T cell repertoires in COVID-19. Clones were read by immunoSEQ multiplex PCR, and TCRdb kept only the in-frame ones, dropping some. The sample carries around 60,000 clones, approximately 88% recorded once. Material: peripheral blood. The receptor set was obtained from a middle-aged man with active COVID-19.

This clone was counted between two and nine times. The CDR3 sequence: CASSQDAGGTGELFF. The CDR3 bases are TGTGCCAGCAGCCAAGATGCGGGGGGGACCGGGGAGCTGTTTTTT. V is TRBV4-2 and J is TRBJ2-2; 9 bases are shared with TRBD2. The CDR3 is 15 residues long. The V segment lost 0 bases and the J segment 5 bases; nucleotides outside the gene matches: 1. CDR1 LGHNA and CDR2 YNFKEQ come from the germline V gene.

CDR3 in amino acids: CASSLSSSTTATDTQYF. The CDR3 DNA is TGTGCCAGCAGCCTAAGCAGTTCGACAACCGCGACAGATACGCAGTATTTT. This chain links TRBV5-5 with TRBJ2-3, with no clear D. The CDR3 covers 17 residues. The germline V and J ends were trimmed by 4 bases and 3 bases, with 21 bases remaining between them. The germline gives CDR1 SGHKS, CDR2 YYEKEE (reference sequence).

This sequence joins TRBV10-3 and TRBJ2-2; 8 bases line up with TRBD2. CDR1 ENHRY and CDR2 SYGVKD come from the germline V gene. The CDR3 is 14 residues long. With 6 bases clipped from V and 4 bases from J, the junction kept 4 bases outside the gene matches. The CDR3: CAIRVSGATGELFF. The CDR3 coding sequence is TGTGCCATCAGGGTTAGCGGGGCCACCGGGGAGCTGTTTTTT.

A single count supports this clone. J is TRBJ1-1 and V is TRBV2; 7 bases align to TRBD1. This CDR3 region has 18 residues. Germline CDR1 reads SNHLY; CDR2 reads FYNNEI. J was trimmed by 2 bases and V by 4 bases; bases with no gene match: 16. The CDR3 sequence is CASSGLTGAGSTNTEAFF. In DNA, the CDR3 is TGTGCCAGCAGTGGTTTAACAGGGGCCGGCTCCACTAACACTGAAGCTTTCTTT. Variable domain in full (rest from reference TRBV2 and TRBJ1-1): EPEVTQTPSHQVTQMGQEVILRCVPISNHLYFYWYRQILGQKVEFLVSFYNNEISEKSEIFDDQFSVERPDGSNFTLKIRSTKLEDSAMYFCASSGLTGAGSTNTEAFFGQGTRLTVV.

The chain couples TRBV5-4 to TRBJ1-1, with D maybe TRBD1 (6 bases). The CDR3 is made up of 16 amino acids. Germline CDR1 is SGHNT and CDR2 is YYREEE (reference sequence). Trimming cost V 5 bases and J 2 bases, with 19 bases left between them. DNA of the CDR3: TGTGCCAGCAGTTACGAGGGTACACAGGGCAACACTGAAGCTTTCTTT. Residues: CASSYEGTQGNTEAFF.

V gene TRBV7-3 combines with J gene TRBJ1-2; D uncertain. V was trimmed by 5 bases and J by 2 bases, leaving 9 bases between them. Looked up from germline, CDR1 is SGHTA and CDR2 is FQGTGA. CDR3 length: 13 residues. The CDR3 is CASSETGNYGYTF. In DNA form, the CDR3 reads TGTGCCAGCAGCGAGACCGGGAACTATGGCTACACCTTC.

This chain links TRBV9 with TRBJ2-1; possibly TRBD2 for D (7 bases). V was cut by 2 bases and J by 6 bases, with 9 bases left in between. The CDR3 has 13 amino acids. The germline gives CDR1 SGDLS, CDR2 YYNGEE. DNA for the CDR3: TGTGCCAGCAGCGTTGGGGGGGCCAATGAGCAGTTCTTC. It specifies CASSVGGANEQFF. Full variable domain (rest looked up from reference TRBV9 and TRBJ2-1): DSGVTQTPKHLITATGQRVTLRCSPRSGDLSVYWYQQSLDQGLQFLIQYYNGEERAKGNILERFSAQQFPDLHSELNLSSLELGDSALYFCASSVGGANEQFFGPGTRLTVL.

The CDR3 bases are TGTGCCAGCAGCCAAGCCCCTCTGAGCACAGATACGCAGTATTTT. Amino acid sequence: CASSQAPLSTDTQYF. V usage is TRBV3-1 (or the pseudogene TRBV3-2) and J usage is TRBJ2-3; D gene uncertain. The germline V gene has CDR1 LGHDT and CDR2 YNNKEL (reference sequence). The CDR3 loop spans 15 amino acids. V lost 1 base, J lost 0 bases, and 8 bases lay in between.

V usage is TRBV5-4 and J usage is TRBJ1-1; D is unclear. This CDR3 spans 12 amino acids. The V and J ends lost 4 bases and 9 bases respectively, with 13 bases between them. CDR1 and CDR2 from the germline V gene are SGHNT and YYREEE (reference sequence). The CDR3 DNA is TGTGCCAGCAGCCGCGGAGGTGATAAAGCTTTCTTT. This codes for CASSRGGDKAFF.

The V call is TRBV13, the J call TRBJ2-3; D perhaps matches TRBD2 (7 bases). CDR1 is PRHDT and CDR2 is FYEKMQ in the germline V gene (reference sequence). The CDR3 runs to 19 residues. V lost 7 bases and J 1 base, leaving 27 bases between the germline ends. CDR3 in DNA: TGTGCCAGCATTGTAACAGGTTTATTGGGGGGGGCTGGCACAGATACGCAGTATTTT. Protein sequence: CASIVTGLLGGAGTDTQYF.

V is TRBV9 and J is TRBJ2-7; TRBD1 matches at 9 bases. This CDR3 has 15 amino acids. V was clipped by 1 base and J by 5 bases; unmatched bases: 7. CDR1 SGDLS and CDR2 YYNGEE come from the germline V gene. CDR3 sequence (DNA): TGTGCCAGCAGCGTATCCGGGACAGGGATCGACGAGCAGTACTTC. It specifies CASSVSGTGIDEQYF.

The chain is built from TRBV3-1 (or the pseudogene TRBV3-2) and TRBJ2-1, with a weak D call TRBD1 (6 bases). The CDR3 runs to 15 residues. Trimming removed 4 bases at V and 0 bases at J, with 10 bases between. Germline CDR1 and CDR2: LGHDT and YNNKEL (reference sequence). CDR3 DNA: TGTGCCAGCAGCCTGGACAGCGGCTCCTACAATGAGCAGTTCTTC. Protein: CASSLDSGSYNEQFF.

The V call is TRBV4-2, the J call TRBJ2-6; no definite D call. Trimming took off 6 bases at V and 0 bases at J, with 6 bases between the two ends. There are 14 residues in the CDR3. Germline-derived CDR1 and CDR2 are LGHNA and YNFKEQ. CDR3 loop: CASSSYSGANVLTF. CDR3 nucleotides: TGTGCCAGCAGTTCTTACTCTGGGGCCAACGTCCTGACTTTC.

The chain is built from TRBV21-1 and TRBJ1-1. TRBV21-1 is a pseudogene segment. This CDR3 region has 11 residues. The CDR3 DNA reads as TGTGCCAGCAGCCCGAGGGCTGAAGCTTTCTTT. This gives the protein CASSPRAEAFF.

The V and J genes are TRBV6-1 and TRBJ1-2; no definite D call. The CDR3 spans 13 residues. Germline CDR1 reads MNHNS; CDR2 reads SASEGT. V lost 2 bases to trimming and J lost 7 bases, with 11 bases between them. The CDR3 reads CASSELPGGGYTF. The CDR3 nucleotides are TGTGCCAGCAGTGAATTGCCCGGAGGTGGCTACACCTTC.

J is TRBJ2-7 and V is TRBV6-5; perhaps TRBD2 as D (6 bases). This CDR3 has 16 amino acids. V was trimmed by 4 bases and J by 0 bases, leaving 16 bases between them. CDR1 and CDR2 from the germline V gene are MNHEY and SVGAGI. The CDR3 protein is CASSSPGRQNSYEQYF. CDR3 nucleotides: TGTGCCAGCAGTTCTCCGGGGAGGCAGAACTCCTACGAGCAGTACTTC.

This clone was seen just once. The rearrangement uses TRBV5-1 and TRBJ1-3, with no clear D. Between the trimmed V and J ends, which lost 4 bases and 4 bases, there was a span of 9 bases. The CDR3 length is 13 residues. Germline values: CDR1 SGHRS, CDR2 YFSETQ. The CDR3 sequence: CASSGTEGNTIYF. CDR3 DNA: TGCGCCAGCAGCGGTACAGAAGGAAACACCATATATTTT. Full variable domain (remainder filled in from reference TRBV5-1 and TRBJ1-3): KAGVTQTPRYLIKTRGQQVTLSCSPISGHRSVSWYQQTPGQGLQFLFEYFSETQRNKGNFPGRFSGRQFSNSRSEMNVSTLELGDSALYLCASSGTEGNTIYFGEGSWLTVV.

V usage is TRBV18 and J usage is TRBJ1-1; D is undetermined. V was pared by 2 bases and J by 2 bases, with 9 bases between. The CDR3 is 14 amino acids. CDR1 and CDR2 (germline): KGHSH, LQKENI. The CDR3 loop reads CASSPSNSNTEAFF. The CDR3 DNA is TGTGCCAGCTCACCATCAAACAGCAACACTGAAGCTTTCTTT. The full variable domain, rest sourced from reference TRBV18 and TRBJ1-1, is NAGVMQNPRHLVRRRGQEARLRCSPMKGHSHVYWYRQLPEEGLKFMVYLQKENIIDESGMPKERFSAEFPKEGPSILRIQQVVRGDSAAYFCASSPSNSNTEAFFGQGTRLTVV.

This chain links TRBV5-6 with TRBJ2-7, with TRBD1 matching over 9 bases. J gave up 3 bases and V 4 bases, and 2 bases lay outside the gene matches. CDR3 length: 13 residues. Germline assignment: CDR1 SGHDT and CDR2 YYEEEE. CDR3: CASSAGQGYEQYF. In DNA form, the CDR3 reads TGTGCCAGCAGCGCGGGACAGGGCTACGAGCAGTACTTC. Supplemented by reference TRBV5-6 and TRBJ2-7, the full variable domain reads DAGVTQSPTHLIKTRGQQVTLRCSPKSGHDTVSWYQQALGQGPQFIFQYYEEEERQRGNFPDRFSGHQFPNYSSELNVNALLLGDSALYLCASSAGQGYEQYFGPGTRLTVT.

The CDR3 DNA reads TGTGCCAGCAGCGTCACCCAGATTGGGGGGAATGAGCAGTTCTTC. It translates to CASSVTQIGGNEQFF. The V and J genes are TRBV11-2 and TRBJ2-1; possible D gene TRBD2, 6 bases. CDR1 SGHAT and CDR2 FQNNGV come from the germline V gene. Trimming took off 5 bases at V and 7 bases at J, with 18 bases between the two ends. The CDR3 spans 15 residues.

This clone turned up a few times. This chain connects TRBV19 to TRBJ2-7, with a possible D match to TRBD1 (5 bases). The CDR3 is made up of 13 amino acids. Germline-derived CDR1 and CDR2 are LNHDA and SQIVND (reference sequence). V lost 4 bases, J lost 1 base, and 8 bases lay in between. The CDR3 is CASSTRTSYEQYF. The CDR3 DNA follows: TGTGCCAGTAGTACTCGGACATCCTACGAGCAGTACTTC.

The chain links TRBV6-1 to TRBJ1-2, with D perhaps TRBD1 (6 bases). This CDR3 region has 14 residues. CDR1 MNHNS and CDR2 SASEGT come from the germline V gene. V was shortened by 2 bases and J by 8 bases, with 15 bases between the two germline ends. The CDR3 DNA sequence: TGTGCCAGCAGTGAAAGGTCAGGGGATAGCGGCTACACCTTC. Its translation is CASSERSGDSGYTF.

This clone turned up a few times. The chain uses TRBV19 and TRBJ1-5; the match to TRBD1 covers 10 bases. J gave up 5 bases and V 4 bases, and 2 bases lay outside the gene matches. Per the germline V gene, CDR1 is LNHDA and CDR2 is SQIVND (reference sequence). The CDR3 loop spans 14 amino acids. CDR3 nucleotides: TGTGCCAGTAGTACGACAGGGGGCTATCAGCCCCAGCATTTT. This encodes CASSTTGGYQPQHF.

This chain uses TRBV5-4 with TRBJ2-7; weak D call: TRBD1 (7 bases). This CDR3 is 14 amino acids long. V lost 3 bases and J lost 1, with 11 bases in between. Germline assignment: CDR1 SGHNT and CDR2 YYREEE (reference sequence). The CDR3 here is CASSSQGGSYEQYF. The CDR3 coding sequence is TGTGCCAGCAGCTCCCAGGGGGGATCCTACGAGCAGTACTTC. Based on the CDR3 plus reference TRBV5-4 and TRBJ2-7, the full variable domain is ETGVTQSPTHLIKTRGQQVTLRCSSQSGHNTVSWYQQALGQGPQFIFQYYREEENGRGNFPPRFSGLQFPNYSSELNVNALELDDSALYLCASSSQGGSYEQYFGPGTRLTVT.

In this sample, this clone turned up once. V usage is TRBV4-1 and J usage is TRBJ1-4; no definite D call. Deletions cut 1 base from V and 5 bases from J, with 11 bases between. The length of the CDR3 is 15 residues. Germline lookup yields CDR1 MGHRA and CDR2 YSYEKL. CDR3 sequence reads: CASSQVRGNNEKLFF. DNA for the CDR3: TGCGCCAGCAGCCAAGTCCGCGGGAACAATGAAAAACTGTTTTTT.

This clone turned up a few times. The chain recombines TRBV29-1 with TRBJ2-1; maybe TRBD2 (6 bases). The CDR3 loop spans 12 amino acids. V lost 7 bases and J lost 3, with 10 bases in between. Germline loops: CDR1 SQVTM, CDR2 ANQGSEA. The CDR3 loop is CSATGVYNEQFF. CDR3 in DNA: TGCAGCGCTACGGGGGTCTACAATGAGCAGTTCTTC.

The chain carries TRBV5-4 and TRBJ1-4; no clear D. The germline V gene has CDR1 SGHNT and CDR2 YYREEE (reference sequence). The CDR3 loop spans 15 amino acids. The ends were cut back, 0 bases at V and 4 bases at J, with 10 bases in the middle. Here the CDR3 DNA reads TGTGCCAGCAGCTTGGACGGGGTTTATAATGAAAAACTGTTTTTT. It is translated as CASSLDGVYNEKLFF.

This clone was counted between two and nine times. This chain connects TRBV14 to TRBJ1-1; tentative D call: TRBD1 (6 bases). Per the germline V gene, CDR1 is SGHDN and CDR2 is FVKESK. CDR3 length: 13 residues. Trimming stripped 4 bases from V and 2 bases from J, with 8 bases between. The CDR3 DNA follows: TGTGCCAGCAGCCGGGGGCCTAACACTGAAGCTTTCTTT. Translated: CASSRGPNTEAFF.

This clone appeared a single time. The V call is TRBV4-1, the J call TRBJ1-1; 7 nucleotides align to TRBD1. The CDR3 runs to 14 residues. The germline V gene encodes CDR1 MGHRA and CDR2 YSYEKL. The ends lost 4 bases at V and 1 base at J; junction bases unmatched: 3. The CDR3 sequence: CASSLGQANTEAFF. CDR3 DNA sequence: TGCGCCAGCAGCCTCGGACAGGCGAACACTGAAGCTTTCTTT.